One and the same sample provided the 12 T cell receptor beta chains below, sequenced in a study of brain metastases from non-small cell lung cancer. Assay: immunoSEQ multiplex PCR; the TCRdb copy retains only in-frame clones and omits some. This repertoire shows around 1,400 clones, around 85% found once; its top ten account for 16%. The sequenced material came from tumor-adjacent normal tissue. Receptors originate from a donor aged 40 or older with non-small cell lung cancer.

The V gene is TRBV5-6, the J gene TRBJ1-2; D gene unclear. Germline CDR1 and CDR2: SGHDT and YYEEEE. The CDR3 extends over 13 amino acids. V was pared by 2 bases and J by 8 bases, with 13 bases between. CDR3 nucleotide sequence: TGTGCCAGCAGCTTCAACCCAGCGGACGGCTACACCTTC. Residues: CASSFNPADGYTF.

The chain links TRBV3-1 (or the pseudogene TRBV3-2) to TRBJ2-7; D is unresolved. The V and J ends lost 1 base and 7 bases respectively, with 5 bases between them. The CDR3 has 11 residues. Looked up from germline, CDR1 is LGHDT and CDR2 is YNNKEL (reference sequence). For the CDR3, the DNA is TGTGCCAGCAGCCAAGCGGAGGAGCAGTACGTC. Protein sequence: CASSQAEEQYV.

V and J are TRBV7-2 and TRBJ1-5; D is uncertain. This CDR3 has 14 residues. Trimming left V 3 bases short and J 2 bases short, with 8 bases between. From germline, CDR1 is SGHTA and CDR2 FQGNSA. CDR3 coding DNA: TGTGCCAGCAGCTTTGCGAGGGGCAATCAGCCCCAGCATTTT. It is translated as CASSFARGNQPQHF.

V and J are TRBV19 and TRBJ2-2; D possibly corresponds to TRBD1 (6 bases). V gave up 3 bases and J gave up 0 bases, with 8 bases separating them. Germline V gene sequence: CDR1 LNHDA, CDR2 SQIVND (reference sequence). The CDR3 length is 15 residues. DNA of the CDR3: TGTGCCAGTAGTATGGGGACAACGAACACCGGGGAGCTGTTTTTT. Translating it yields CASSMGTTNTGELFF.

This sequence joins TRBV30 and TRBJ1-2; D might be TRBD1 (5 bases). The CDR3 length is 14 residues. Germline V CDR1 and CDR2: GTSNPN, SVGIG (reference sequence). Trimming removed 6 bases from V and 4 bases from J, with 18 bases in between. The CDR3 is CACLELGGIYGYTF. Here the CDR3 DNA reads TGTGCCTGCCTCGAGTTGGGGGGGATCTATGGCTACACCTTC.

The rearrangement uses TRBV2 and TRBJ2-2; 8 bases agree with TRBD2. With 7 bases clipped from V and 6 bases from J, the junction kept 4 bases outside the gene matches. The germline V gene encodes CDR1 SNHLY and CDR2 FYNNEI. The CDR3 covers 13 residues. The CDR3 sequence is CASKSGGPGELFF. The CDR3 bases are TGTGCCAGCAAAAGCGGGGGCCCCGGGGAGCTGTTTTTT.

Concerning this clone itself: At the DNA level, this CDR3 is encoded by other sequences in the same sample as well. The CDR3 region is CAIGTDYGYTF. CDR3 nucleotide sequence: TGTGCCATCGGAACAGACTATGGCTACACCTTC. The chain joins TRBV6-5 to TRBJ1-2; no firm D call. Germline assignment: CDR1 MNHEY and CDR2 SVGAGI. The CDR3 spans 11 residues. V lost 10 bases and J lost 3, with 9 bases in between.

The chain is built from TRBV5-6 and TRBJ2-7; D is tentatively TRBD1 or TRBD2 (5 bases each). Germline-derived CDR1 and CDR2 are SGHDT and YYEEEE. CDR3 length: 16 amino acids. Deletions cut 1 base from V and 3 bases from J, with 17 bases between. The CDR3 spells CASSLWGTPRGYEQYV. CDR3 sequence (DNA): TGTGCCAGCAGCTTGTGGGGGACGCCGAGGGGCTACGAGCAGTACGTC.

V and J are TRBV20-1 and TRBJ2-5; D gene ambiguous. The CDR3 spans 10 residues. Trimming removed 6 bases at V and 7 bases at J, with 9 bases between. Germline V gene sequence: CDR1 DFQATT, CDR2 SNEGSKA (reference sequence). CDR3 nucleotide sequence: TGCAGTGCGCCCTTAATGACCCAGTACTTC. Translating gives CSAPLMTQYF.

This chain connects TRBV6-2 or TRBV6-3 to TRBJ2-3; no clear D. Germline V CDR1 and CDR2: MNHEY, SVGEGT. Trimming left V 5 bases short and J 1 base short, with 4 bases between. The CDR3 contains 12 residues. The CDR3, as DNA: TGTGCCAGCAGTGGGGGCACAGATACGCAGTATTTT. This codes for CASSGGTDTQYF.

The gene calls are TRBV29-1 and TRBJ2-5; D possibly corresponds to TRBD1 (6 bases). Germline CDR1 reads SQVTM; CDR2 reads ANQGSEA. Between the trimmed V and J ends, which lost 5 bases and 0 bases, there was a span of 7 bases. The CDR3 contains 12 residues. The chain's CDR3 is CSVRTDQETQYF. CDR3 nucleotides: TGCAGCGTTAGGACAGACCAAGAGACCCAGTACTTC. The entire variable domain, with the rest obtained from reference TRBV29-1 and TRBJ2-5, is as follows: SAVISQKPSRDICQRGTSLTIQCQVDSQVTMMFWYRQQPGQSLTLIATANQGSEATYESGFVIDKFPISRPNLTFSTLTVSNMSPEDSSIYLCSVRTDQETQYFGPGTRLLVL.

In its sample, this clone was seen once. The rearrangement uses TRBV7-2 and TRBJ1-1, with D possibly TRBD1 on 5 matching bases. Per germline, CDR1 SGHTA and CDR2 FQGNSA. Deletions cut 5 bases from V and 0 bases from J, with 19 bases between. The CDR3 loop spans 17 amino acids. This chain's CDR3 is CASSTYRGGEMNTEAFF. As DNA, the CDR3 is TGTGCCAGCAGCACCTATCGGGGGGGTGAGATGAACACTGAAGCTTTCTTT.